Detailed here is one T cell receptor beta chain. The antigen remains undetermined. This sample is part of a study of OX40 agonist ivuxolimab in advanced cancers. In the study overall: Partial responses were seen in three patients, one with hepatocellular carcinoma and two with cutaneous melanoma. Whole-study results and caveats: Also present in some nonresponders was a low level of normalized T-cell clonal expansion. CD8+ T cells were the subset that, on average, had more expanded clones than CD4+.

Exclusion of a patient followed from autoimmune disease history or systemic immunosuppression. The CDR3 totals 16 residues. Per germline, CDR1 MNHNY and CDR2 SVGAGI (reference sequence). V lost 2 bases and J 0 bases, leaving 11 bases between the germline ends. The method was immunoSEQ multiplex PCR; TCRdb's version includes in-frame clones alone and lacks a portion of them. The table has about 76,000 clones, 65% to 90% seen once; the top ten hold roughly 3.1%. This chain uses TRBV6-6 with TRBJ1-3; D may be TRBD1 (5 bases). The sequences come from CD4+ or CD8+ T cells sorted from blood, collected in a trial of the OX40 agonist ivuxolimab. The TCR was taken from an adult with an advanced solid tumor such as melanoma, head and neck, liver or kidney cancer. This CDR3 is CASSYQGFASGNTIYF. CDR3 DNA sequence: TGTGCCAGCAGTTACCAGGGATTTGCCTCTGGAAACACCATATATTTT.